This T cell receptor (beta chain) emerged from a study of cytomegalovirus exposure and HLA in healthy donors. Study in general: The use of the same platform for the 90 to 150 validation repertoires and the 600 to 700 first-cohort repertoires was reported by a later analysis.

Study findings and constraints: It was reportedly the case that the classifier diagnosed cytomegalovirus status with high specificity and sensitivity. Subsequent analysis showed first-cohort TCR clusters tending to co-occur in around 110 validation repertoires.

The method was immunoSEQ multiplex PCR; TCRdb's version includes in-frame clones alone and lacks a portion of them. The sample shows fewer than 150,000 clones, around 85% of them seen only once. Concerning this clone: Its matching antigen is unknown.

After removal of 2 bases from V and 4 bases from J, the junction contained 1 base not matched to a gene. This CDR3 is 15 amino acids long. The germline V gene encodes CDR1 SNHLY and CDR2 FYNNEI. The chain recombines TRBV2 with TRBJ2-2; 10 bases map to TRBD2. This receptor was identified in a man between 18 and 35 years old in good health and CMV-seropositive. Sample: PBMCs. The CDR3 loop reads CASSESGGGTGELFF. The CDR3 region has the DNA TGTGCCAGCAGTGAAAGCGGGGGGGGCACCGGGGAGCTGTTTTTT.